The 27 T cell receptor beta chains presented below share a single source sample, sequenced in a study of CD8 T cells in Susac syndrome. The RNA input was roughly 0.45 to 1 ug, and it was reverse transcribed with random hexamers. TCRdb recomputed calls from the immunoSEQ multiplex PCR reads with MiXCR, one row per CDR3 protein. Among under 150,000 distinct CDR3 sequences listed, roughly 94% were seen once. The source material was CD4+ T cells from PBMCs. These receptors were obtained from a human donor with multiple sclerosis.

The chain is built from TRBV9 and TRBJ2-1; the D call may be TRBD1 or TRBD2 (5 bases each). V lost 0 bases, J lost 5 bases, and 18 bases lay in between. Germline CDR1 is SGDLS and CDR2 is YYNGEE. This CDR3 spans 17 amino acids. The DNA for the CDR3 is TGTGCCAGCAGCGTAGAATCGGGACGGTGGGCCAACAATGAGCAGTTCTTC. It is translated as CASSVESGRWANNEQFF.

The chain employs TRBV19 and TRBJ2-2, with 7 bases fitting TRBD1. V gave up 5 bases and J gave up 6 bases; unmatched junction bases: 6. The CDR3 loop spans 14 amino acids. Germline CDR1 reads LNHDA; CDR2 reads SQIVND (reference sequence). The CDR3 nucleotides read TGTGCCAGTAGTGGACGAGGGGGCCCCGGGGAGCTGTTTTTT. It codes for CASSGRGGPGELFF.

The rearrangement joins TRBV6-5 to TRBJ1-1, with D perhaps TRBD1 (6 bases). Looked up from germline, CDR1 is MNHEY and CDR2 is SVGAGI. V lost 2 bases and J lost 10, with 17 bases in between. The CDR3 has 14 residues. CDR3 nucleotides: TGTGCCAGCAGTTACACCTACAGGGACCGACGAGCTTTCTTT. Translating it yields CASSYTYRDRRAFF.

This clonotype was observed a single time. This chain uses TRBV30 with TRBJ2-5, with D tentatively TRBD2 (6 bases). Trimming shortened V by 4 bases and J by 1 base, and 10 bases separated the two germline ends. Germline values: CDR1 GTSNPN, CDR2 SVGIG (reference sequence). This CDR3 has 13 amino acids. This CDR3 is CAWTGVSQETQYF. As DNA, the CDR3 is TGTGCCTGGACGGGAGTTTCCCAAGAGACCCAGTACTTC. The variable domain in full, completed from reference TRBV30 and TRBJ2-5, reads SQTIHQWPATLVQPVGSPLSLECTVEGTSNPNLYWYRQAAGRGLQLLFYSVGIGQISSEVPQNLSASRPQDRQFILSSKKLLLSDSGFYLCAWTGVSQETQYFGPGTRLLVL.

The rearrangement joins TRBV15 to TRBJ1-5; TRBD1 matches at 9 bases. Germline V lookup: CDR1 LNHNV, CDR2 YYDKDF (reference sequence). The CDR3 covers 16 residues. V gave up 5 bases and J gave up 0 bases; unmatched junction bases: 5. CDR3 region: CATSQDRGSSNQPQHF. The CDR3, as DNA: TGTGCCACCAGCCAGGACAGGGGTTCTAGCAATCAGCCCCAGCATTTT.

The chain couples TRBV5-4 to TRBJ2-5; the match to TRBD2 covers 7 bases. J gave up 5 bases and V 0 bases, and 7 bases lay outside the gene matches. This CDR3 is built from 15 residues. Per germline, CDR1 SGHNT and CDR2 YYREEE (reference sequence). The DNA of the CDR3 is TGTGCCAGCAGCTTGGAGCCCAGGGAGGGGGAGACCCAGTACTTC. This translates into CASSLEPREGETQYF. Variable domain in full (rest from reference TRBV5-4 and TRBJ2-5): ETGVTQSPTHLIKTRGQQVTLRCSSQSGHNTVSWYQQALGQGPQFIFQYYREEENGRGNFPPRFSGLQFPNYSSELNVNALELDDSALYLCASSLEPREGETQYFGPGTRLLVL.

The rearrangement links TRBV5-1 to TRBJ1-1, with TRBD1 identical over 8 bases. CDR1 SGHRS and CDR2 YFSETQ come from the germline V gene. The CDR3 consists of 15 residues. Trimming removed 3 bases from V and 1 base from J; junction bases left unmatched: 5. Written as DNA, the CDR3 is TGCGCCAGCAGCTCGGCCGGGACAGGGAACACTGAAGCTTTCTTT. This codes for CASSSAGTGNTEAFF.

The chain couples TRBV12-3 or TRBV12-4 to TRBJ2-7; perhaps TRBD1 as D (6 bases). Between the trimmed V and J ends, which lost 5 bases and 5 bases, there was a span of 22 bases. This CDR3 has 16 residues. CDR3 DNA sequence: TGTGCCAGCAGTACCTCGAGGCAGGGGTCGAGGGACGAGCAGTACTTC. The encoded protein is CASSTSRQGSRDEQYF.

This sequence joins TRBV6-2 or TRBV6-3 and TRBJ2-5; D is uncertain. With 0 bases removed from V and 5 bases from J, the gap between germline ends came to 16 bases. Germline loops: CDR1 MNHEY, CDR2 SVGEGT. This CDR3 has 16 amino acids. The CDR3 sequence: CASSYSSLHGRETQYF. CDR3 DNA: TGTGCCAGCAGTTACTCGAGCCTACATGGTAGGGAGACCCAGTACTTC.

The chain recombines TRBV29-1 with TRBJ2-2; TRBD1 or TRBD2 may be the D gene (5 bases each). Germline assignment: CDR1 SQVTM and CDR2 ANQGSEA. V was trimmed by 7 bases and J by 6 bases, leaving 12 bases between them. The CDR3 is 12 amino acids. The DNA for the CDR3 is TGCAGCGGGTGCCTGGGACCCGGGGAGCTGTTTTTT. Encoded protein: CSGCLGPGELFF.

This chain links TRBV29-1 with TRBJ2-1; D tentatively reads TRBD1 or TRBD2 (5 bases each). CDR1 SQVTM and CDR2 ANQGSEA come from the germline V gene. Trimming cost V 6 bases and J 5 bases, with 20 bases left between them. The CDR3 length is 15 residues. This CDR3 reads CSVVRDARENNEQFF. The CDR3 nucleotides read TGCAGCGTGGTCCGGGACGCCCGAGAGAACAATGAGCAGTTCTTC.

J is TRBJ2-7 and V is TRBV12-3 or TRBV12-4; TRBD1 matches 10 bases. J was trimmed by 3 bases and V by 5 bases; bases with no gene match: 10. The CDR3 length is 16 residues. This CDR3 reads CASSPQGQGLSYEQYF. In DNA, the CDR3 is TGTGCCAGCAGTCCCCAGGGACAGGGGTTAAGCTACGAGCAGTACTTC.

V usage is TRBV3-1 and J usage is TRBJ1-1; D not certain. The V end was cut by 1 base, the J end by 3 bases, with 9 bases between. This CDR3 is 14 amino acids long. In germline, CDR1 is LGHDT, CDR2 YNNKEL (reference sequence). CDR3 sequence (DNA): TGTGCCAGCAGCCAAGGAGGGAAGGACACTGAAGCTTTCTTT. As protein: CASSQGGKDTEAFF.

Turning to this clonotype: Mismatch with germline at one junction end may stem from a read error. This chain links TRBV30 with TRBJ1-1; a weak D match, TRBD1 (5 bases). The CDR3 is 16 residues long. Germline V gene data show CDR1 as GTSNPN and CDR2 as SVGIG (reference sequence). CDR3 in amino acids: CAWSPPWWDGNTEAFF. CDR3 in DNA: TGTGCCTGGAGCCCTCCTTGGTGGGACGGGAACACTGAAGCGTTCTTT.

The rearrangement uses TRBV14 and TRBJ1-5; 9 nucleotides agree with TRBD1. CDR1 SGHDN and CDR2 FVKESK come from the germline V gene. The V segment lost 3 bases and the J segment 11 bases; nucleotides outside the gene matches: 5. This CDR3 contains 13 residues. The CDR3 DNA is TGTGCCAGCAGCCAGGGACAGGGATCCTCCCAGCATTTT. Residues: CASSQGQGSSQHF.

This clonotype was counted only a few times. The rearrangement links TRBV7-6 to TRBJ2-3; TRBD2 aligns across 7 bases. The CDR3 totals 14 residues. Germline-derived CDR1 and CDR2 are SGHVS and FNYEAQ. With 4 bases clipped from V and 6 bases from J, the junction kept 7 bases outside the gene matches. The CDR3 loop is CASSSGGGPDTQYF. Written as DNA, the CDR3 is TGTGCCAGCAGCTCGGGGGGAGGGCCGGATACGCAGTATTTT.

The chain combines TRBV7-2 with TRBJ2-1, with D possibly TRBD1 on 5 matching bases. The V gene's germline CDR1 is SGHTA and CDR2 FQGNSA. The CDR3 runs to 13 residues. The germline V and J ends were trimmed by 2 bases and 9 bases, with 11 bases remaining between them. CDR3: CASSLFQGGEQFF. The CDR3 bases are TGTGCCAGCAGCTTATTTCAGGGTGGTGAGCAGTTCTTC.

The DNA for the CDR3 is TGCAGCGTTGGCAAGACTAGCGGGAGTTACGAGCAGTACTTC. Translated: CSVGKTSGSYEQYF. V gene TRBV29-1 combines with J gene TRBJ2-7, with TRBD2 identical over 12 bases. With V trimmed by 4 bases and J by 4 bases, 5 bases remained unmatched. CDR3 size: 14 residues. CDR1 and CDR2 (germline): SQVTM, ANQGSEA.

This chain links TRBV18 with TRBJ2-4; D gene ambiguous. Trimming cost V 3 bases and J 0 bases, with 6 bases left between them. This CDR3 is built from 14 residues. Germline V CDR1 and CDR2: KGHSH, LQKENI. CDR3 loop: CASSPTVAKNIQYF. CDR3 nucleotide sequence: TGTGCCAGCTCACCTACGGTAGCCAAAAACATTCAGTACTTC.

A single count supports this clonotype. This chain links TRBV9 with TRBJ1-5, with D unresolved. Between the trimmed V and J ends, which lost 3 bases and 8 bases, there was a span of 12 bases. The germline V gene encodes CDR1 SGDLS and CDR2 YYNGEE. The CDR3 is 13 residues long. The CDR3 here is CASSEGPMEPQHF. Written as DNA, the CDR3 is TGTGCCAGCAGCGAGGGCCCCATGGAGCCCCAGCATTTT.

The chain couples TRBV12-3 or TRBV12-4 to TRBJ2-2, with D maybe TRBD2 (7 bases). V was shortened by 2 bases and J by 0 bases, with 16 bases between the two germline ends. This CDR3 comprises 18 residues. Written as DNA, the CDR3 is TGTGCCAGCAGTTTAAGGGGGGGCGCGCCGACGAACACCGGGGAGCTGTTTTTT. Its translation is CASSLRGGAPTNTGELFF.

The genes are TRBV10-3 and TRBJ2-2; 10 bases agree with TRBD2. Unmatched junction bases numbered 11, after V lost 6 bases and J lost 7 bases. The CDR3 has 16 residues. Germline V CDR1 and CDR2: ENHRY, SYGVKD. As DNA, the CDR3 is TGTGCCATCAGGCCTAGCGGGAGTAGGGGCATCGGGGAGCTGTTTTTT. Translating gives CAIRPSGSRGIGELFF.

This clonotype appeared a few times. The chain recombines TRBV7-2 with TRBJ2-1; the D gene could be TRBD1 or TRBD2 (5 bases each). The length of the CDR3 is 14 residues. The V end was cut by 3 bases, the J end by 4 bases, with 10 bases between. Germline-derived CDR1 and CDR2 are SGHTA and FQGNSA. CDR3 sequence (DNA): TGTGCCAGCAGCTTCCCGGGACGGTACAATGAGCAGTTCTTC. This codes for CASSFPGRYNEQFF.

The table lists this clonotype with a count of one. The CDR3 loop is CSVLNRNTEAFF. The CDR3 nucleotides read TGCAGCGTTCTAAACAGAAACACTGAAGCTTTCTTT. The V call is TRBV29-1, the J call TRBJ1-1; D is ambiguous. V lost 5 bases and J 2 bases, leaving 9 bases between the germline ends. CDR3 length: 12 amino acids. Germline assignment: CDR1 SQVTM and CDR2 ANQGSEA.

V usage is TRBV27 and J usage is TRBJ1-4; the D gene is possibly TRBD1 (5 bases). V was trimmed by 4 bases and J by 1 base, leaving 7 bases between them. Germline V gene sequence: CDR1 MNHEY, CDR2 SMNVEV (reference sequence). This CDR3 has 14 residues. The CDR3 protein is CASSSGQTNEKLFF. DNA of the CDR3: TGTGCCAGCAGTTCGGGGCAAACTAATGAAAAACTGTTTTTT. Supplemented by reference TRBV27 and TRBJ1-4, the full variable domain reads EAQVTQNPRYLITVTGKKLTVTCSQNMNHEYMSWYRQDPGLGLRQIYYSMNVEVTDKGDVPEGYKVSRKEKRNFPLILESPSPNQTSLYFCASSSGQTNEKLFFGSGTQLSVL.

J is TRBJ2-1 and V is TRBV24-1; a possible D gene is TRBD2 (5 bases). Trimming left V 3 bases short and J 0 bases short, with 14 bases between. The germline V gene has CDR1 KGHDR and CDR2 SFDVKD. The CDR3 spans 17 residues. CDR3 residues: CATSDPSFGSSYNEQFF. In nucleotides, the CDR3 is TGTGCCACCAGTGATCCTTCCTTTGGGAGCTCCTACAATGAGCAGTTCTTC.

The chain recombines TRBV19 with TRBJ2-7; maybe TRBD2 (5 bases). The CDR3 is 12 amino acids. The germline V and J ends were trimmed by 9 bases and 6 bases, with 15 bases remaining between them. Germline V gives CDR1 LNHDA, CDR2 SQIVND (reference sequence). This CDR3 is CASSEGFREQYF. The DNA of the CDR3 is TGTGCCAGCTCCGAGGGTTTTCGCGAGCAGTACTTC.